This is a list of T cell receptor beta chains from one sample in a study of OX40 agonist ivuxolimab in advanced cancers. Libraries were prepared by immunoSEQ multiplex PCR; TCRdb keeps only in-frame clonotypes and omits some of them. This sample has about 89,000 clones; about 86% occur once, and the top ten carry roughly 6%. The sample consisted of CD4+ or CD8+ T cells sorted from blood, taken in a trial of the OX40 agonist ivuxolimab. The receptors come from an adult with an advanced solid tumor such as melanoma, head and neck, liver or kidney cancer. Both conserved end residues are part of each CDR3. A D gene is named only where the DNA matches it firmly. The size entry is marked missing in some rows and otherwise reads once, few, many or a size class.

size,V,D,J,DNA,CDR3
NA,TRBV2,NA,TRBJ2-5,TGTGCCAGCAGTTTGGGCTGGGGGGAGACCCAGTACTTC,CASSLGWGETQYF
once,TRBV6-5,NA,TRBJ1-2,TGTGCCAGCAGTAATCCATACACCTTC,CASSNPYTF
NA,TRBV5-5,NA,TRBJ2-2,TGTGCCAGCAGCTTACTCCACGCGACCGGGGAGCTGTTTTTT,CASSLLHATGELFF
once,TRBV5-6,TRBD1,TRBJ2-5,TGTGCCAGCAGCTTGGGCTATTCTACCGGGACAGGGGAGACCCAGTACTTC,CASSLGYSTGTGETQYF
NA,TRBV19,NA,TRBJ1-5,TGTGCCAGTAGTATAAACCGAGATCAGCCCCAGCATTTT,CASSINRDQPQHF
NA,TRBV6-4,NA,TRBJ2-2,TGTGCCAGCAGACGGGACTCGGGGACCGGGGAGCTGTTTTTT,CASRRDSGTGELFF
NA,TRBV7-9,NA,TRBJ2-3,TGTGCCAGCAGGGCAGACAGATACTCTCCACATTTT,CASRADRYSPHF
NA,TRBV19,TRBD2,TRBJ2-1,TGTGCCAGTAGTATGTCAGCGGGACTACCCCTAAATGAGCAGTTCTTC,CASSMSAGLPLNEQFF
once,TRBV7-2,NA,TRBJ1-2,TGTGCCAGCAGCCCCAGTGCGGGGGCGCCGAACTATGGCTACACCTTC,CASSPSAGAPNYGYTF
NA,TRBV7-9,NA,TRBJ2-7,TGTGCCAGCAGCTCTGGACCCGTCGACGAGCAGTACTTC,CASSSGPVDEQYF
NA,TRBV4-1,NA,TRBJ1-2,TGCGCCAGCAGCCCAGACGGGGGTTTCGGCTACACCTTC,CASSPDGGFGYTF
once,TRBV11-2,NA,TRBJ2-4,TGTGCCAGCAGCTCGGACAGGCGGGGAAACATTCAGTACTTC,CASSSDRRGNIQYF
NA,TRBV6-5,TRBD2,TRBJ2-1,TGTGCCAGCAGTTACTCCTTAGCGGGAGTAAGCGAGCAGTTCTTC,CASSYSLAGVSEQFF
NA,TRBV5-5,TRBD1,TRBJ1-1,TGTGCCAGCAGCCGCTTGGGACAGGGGAACACTGAAGCTTTCTTT,CASSRLGQGNTEAFF
NA,TRBV5-1,NA,TRBJ1-6,TGCGCCAGCAGCTTGGGTATTATGGCCGGCTATAATTCACCCCTCCACTTT,CASSLGIMAGYNSPLHF
medium-sized,TRBV7-8,NA,TRBJ1-2,TGTGCCAGCAGCTTAGATGGGCAAGGCTATGGCTACACCTTC,CASSLDGQGYGYTF
NA,TRBV18,NA,TRBJ1-1,TGTGCCAGCTCACCATCGGTACTAATGAACACTGAAGCTTTCTTT,CASSPSVLMNTEAFF
NA,TRBV5-1,NA,TRBJ1-5,TGCGCCAGCAGCTTGGACGGGGGTTCTCGTCAGCCCCAGCATTTT,CASSLDGGSRQPQHF
NA,TRBV7-2,NA,TRBJ2-3,TGTGCCAGCAGCTTTAGGCCTCTGATAACCACAGATACGCAGTATTTT,CASSFRPLITTDTQYF
NA,TRBV2,NA,TRBJ1-1,TGTGCCAGCAGTTACATGAACACTGAAGCTTTCTTT,CASSYMNTEAFF
NA,TRBV2,NA,TRBJ1-6,TGTGCCACCACGCACAGGGTCAATTCACCCCTCCACTTT,CATTHRVNSPLHF
NA,TRBV6-5,TRBD2,TRBJ2-7,TGTGCCAGCAGTTACTCGAGGCTAGCGGACTACGAGCAGTACTTC,CASSYSRLADYEQYF